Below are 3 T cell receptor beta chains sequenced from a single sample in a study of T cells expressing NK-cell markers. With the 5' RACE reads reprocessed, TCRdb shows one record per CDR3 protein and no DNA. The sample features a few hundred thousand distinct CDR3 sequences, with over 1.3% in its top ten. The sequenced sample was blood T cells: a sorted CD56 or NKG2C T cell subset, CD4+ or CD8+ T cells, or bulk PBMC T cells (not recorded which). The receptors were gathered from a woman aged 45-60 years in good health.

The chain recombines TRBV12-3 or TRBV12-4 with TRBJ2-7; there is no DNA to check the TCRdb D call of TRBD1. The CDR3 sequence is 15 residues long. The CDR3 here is CASRATGTSNYEQYF.

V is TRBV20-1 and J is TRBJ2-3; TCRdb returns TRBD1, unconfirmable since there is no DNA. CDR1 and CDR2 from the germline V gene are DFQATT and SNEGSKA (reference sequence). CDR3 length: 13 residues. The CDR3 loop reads CSVWGGHTDTQYF.

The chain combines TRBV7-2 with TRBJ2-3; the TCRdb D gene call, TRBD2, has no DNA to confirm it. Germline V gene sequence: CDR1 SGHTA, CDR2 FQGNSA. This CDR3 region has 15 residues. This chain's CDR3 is CASSLAGGATDTQYF.